This T cell receptor beta chain is drawn from a study of graft-versus-host responses after intestinal transplantation. Across the study: Recipients uniformly received anti-thymocyte globulin induction, followed by tacrolimus and steroids for about 3 years.

Notes on this clone: The antigen is not known.

Notes on the study in general: The presence of high graft-versus-host to host-versus-graft clonal ratios in allografts characterized patients with graft-donor T cell macrochimerism.

TCRdb's copy holds only in-frame clones and misses some; the assay was immunoSEQ multiplex PCR. The table lists 88,000 or so clones, 90% of them singletons. Trimming at V came to 3 bases and at J to 4 bases, leaving 13 bases not matched to a gene. The length of the CDR3 is 18 residues. Germline V gene sequence: CDR1 MGHRA, CDR2 YSYEKL. The receptor comes from a human donor who received an intestinal transplant. The chain links TRBV4-1 to TRBJ2-5; 11 bases are shared with TRBD2. Here the sequenced sample was unstimulated CD4+ T cells sorted from spleen or lymph node cells, taken before intestinal transplant. CDR3 region: CASSQTTSSGGASETQYF. The CDR3 nucleotides read TGCGCCAGCAGCCAGACGACTAGTAGCGGGGGGGCCTCAGAGACCCAGTACTTC.